Each of the 31 T cell receptor beta chains below was sequenced from the same sample in a study of cytomegalovirus exposure and HLA in healthy donors listed by TCRdb under 2017. The protocol used for the library was the immunoSEQ multiplex PCR assay. For the multiplex PCR, a mixture combining 60 forward primers for TCR Vbeta segments and 13 reverse primers for TCR Jbeta segments was used. TCRdb stores this immuneACCESS table with in-frame sequences only. Part of the clones is absent; in the studies checked, under half of the shortfall reflects unresolved V genes, and no reason is known for the rest. In this sample the table shows approximately 77,000 clones, roughly 76% of which occur a single time. The top ten hold 7% to 7.5% of the sample. Sequenced sample: PBMCs. The receptors were sampled from a woman between 35 and 50 years old in good health and CMV-seronegative.

The J gene is TRBJ1-1, the V gene TRBV5-5, with 7 bases fitting TRBD1. V lost 4 bases to trimming and J lost 5 bases; unmatched junction nucleotides: 17. Germline loops: CDR1 SGHKS, CDR2 YYEKEE (reference sequence). CDR3 length: 17 residues. The CDR3 is CASSAIVGSGGRTEAFF. The CDR3 coding sequence is TGTGCCAGCAGCGCGATTGTAGGGTCAGGGGGTCGGACTGAAGCTTTCTTT.

V and J are TRBV7-9 and TRBJ1-2, with 7 bases fitting TRBD1. Germline V gene data show CDR1 as SEHNR and CDR2 as FQNEAQ (reference sequence). The CDR3 has 16 amino acids. Trimming cost V 5 bases and J 5 bases; bases outside gene matches: 14. The CDR3 coding sequence is TGTGCCAGCAGCACCCGGACAGGAACGGGGCTTTATGGCTACACCTTC. It yields the protein CASSTRTGTGLYGYTF.

This clone has just a few counts. CDR3 amino acids: CATIPGASNTEAFF. DNA for the CDR3: TGTGCCACCATCCCAGGGGCGTCGAACACTGAAGCTTTCTTT. The genes are TRBV28 and TRBJ1-1, with a weak D call TRBD1 (6 bases). Per the germline V gene, CDR1 is MDHEN and CDR2 is SYDVKM. V gave up 10 bases and J gave up 1 base, with 16 bases separating them. CDR3 length: 14 amino acids.

This clone was detected only a few times. This rearrangement joins TRBV30 to TRBJ2-2; maybe TRBD2 (6 bases). With 5 bases removed from V and 5 bases from J, the gap between germline ends came to 6 bases. The CDR3 contains 11 residues. Looked up from germline, CDR1 is GTSNPN and CDR2 is SVGIG (reference sequence). The CDR3 coding sequence is TGTGCCTGGGGAGGGACCGGGGAGCTGTTTTTT. This gives the protein CAWGGTGELFF.

Remarks on this clone: Mismatch with germline at one junction end may stem from a read error. The chain has TRBV30 and TRBJ2-7; 7 bases are shared with TRBD2. CDR3 length equals 16 residues. In germline, CDR1 is GTSNPN, CDR2 SVGIG (reference sequence). This chain's CDR3 is CAWSPGLAADSDEQYF. The CDR3 bases are TGTGCCTGGAGTCCAGGGCTAGCGGCCGACTCCGACGAGCAGTACTTC.

The chain links TRBV27 to TRBJ2-7, with 8 bases lining up with TRBD1. Losses at the gene ends were 3 bases for V and 6 bases for J; bases not matched to a gene: 16. The CDR3 is made up of 17 amino acids. CDR1 MNHEY and CDR2 SMNVEV come from the germline V gene (reference sequence). CDR3 coding DNA: TGTGCCAGCAGTTTGGCAGGGGGCGTGCAGGTCTGGGGCGAGCAGTACTTC. Amino acids: CASSLAGGVQVWGEQYF.

The gene calls are TRBV19 and TRBJ2-7, with D perhaps matching TRBD1 (6 bases). V was trimmed by 3 bases and J by 7 bases, leaving 19 bases between them. CDR3 length equals 15 residues. CDR1 is LNHDA and CDR2 is SQIVND in the germline V gene (reference sequence). DNA for the CDR3: TGTGCCAGTAGTATGGACCGAGGACAGAACCGAGAGCAGTACTTC. Its protein product is CASSMDRGQNREQYF.

The CDR3 here is CASRRAGEGTGELFF. The CDR3 DNA is TGTGCCAGCAGGAGAGCGGGGGAGGGCACCGGGGAGCTGTTTTTT. V is TRBV6-6 and J is TRBJ2-2, with TRBD2 identical over 8 bases. CDR3 length equals 15 residues. Germline loops: CDR1 MNHNY, CDR2 SVGAGI (reference sequence). The ends lost 6 bases at V and 4 bases at J; junction bases unmatched: 7.

The J gene is TRBJ2-5, the V gene TRBV13, with 8 bases fitting TRBD1. The J call is in doubt because the DNA end fits TRBJ2-7 better. The CDR3 consists of 15 residues. The germline CDR1 and CDR2 sequences are PRHDT and FYEKMQ (reference sequence). CDR3: CASSLQGQVAYEQYF. DNA of the CDR3: TGTGCCAGCAGCTTACAGGGACAGGTTGCCTACGAGCAGTACTTC.

The sample holds one count of this clone. V gene TRBV7-6 combines with J gene TRBJ2-1, with 13 nucleotides matching TRBD2. Germline CDR1 reads SGHVS; CDR2 reads FNYEAQ. The CDR3 consists of 17 residues. Trimming at V came to 1 base and at J to 7 bases, leaving 7 bases not matched to a gene. The CDR3 region is CASSLEWKTSGRNEQFF. CDR3 coding DNA: TGTGCCAGCAGCTTAGAGTGGAAGACTAGCGGGAGGAATGAGCAGTTCTTC.

The chain links TRBV6-6 to TRBJ2-2; weak D call: TRBD1 (5 bases). Germline V gives CDR1 MNHNY, CDR2 SVGAGI (reference sequence). V lost 7 bases and J lost 6, with 18 bases in between. This CDR3 contains 15 residues. The CDR3 nucleotides are TGTGCCAGCAATAAAGGACAAGAAAAGGCCGGGGAGCTGTTTTTT. Encoded protein: CASNKGQEKAGELFF.

The genes are TRBV27 and TRBJ1-2; TRBD1 agrees at 7 bases. The CDR3 loop spans 16 amino acids. V dropped 2 bases and J dropped 4; count of bases not matched to a gene: 10. Germline CDR1 MNHEY, CDR2 SMNVEV (reference sequence). The CDR3 DNA sequence: TGTGCCAGCAGTTTAGGTAGGGGGCCCACTTCCTATGGCTACACCTTC. Its protein product is CASSLGRGPTSYGYTF.

The chain uses TRBV28 and TRBJ2-5; D ambiguous. Germline CDR1 MDHEN, CDR2 SYDVKM. V was cut by 6 bases and J by 0 bases, with 8 bases left in between. The CDR3 is 13 residues long. The DNA for the CDR3 is TGTGCCAGCAGCACTTCGAACCAAGAGACCCAGTACTTC. It encodes CASSTSNQETQYF.

The chain couples TRBV28 to TRBJ2-7; D call uncertain. Germline-derived CDR1 and CDR2 are MDHEN and SYDVKM. The CDR3 length is 11 residues. V lost 3 bases and J lost 4, with 4 bases in between. The CDR3 region has the DNA TGTGCCAGCAGTTTCAGTTACGAGCAGTACTTC. It specifies CASSFSYEQYF.

This clone was detected once. This rearrangement joins TRBV7-3 to TRBJ1-1, with D unclear. The germline gives CDR1 SGHTA, CDR2 FQGTGA. Between the trimmed V and J ends, which lost 3 bases and 2 bases, there was a span of 7 bases. The CDR3 sequence is 13 residues long. The CDR3 loop reads CASSFQENTEAFF. CDR3 in DNA: TGTGCCAGCAGCTTCCAGGAAAACACTGAAGCTTTCTTT.

The chain combines TRBV5-1 with TRBJ2-1, with 13 nucleotides matching TRBD2. Germline assignment: CDR1 SGHRS and CDR2 YFSETQ. CDR3 length: 15 residues. V lost 3 bases to trimming and J lost 8 bases; unmatched junction nucleotides: 5. The CDR3 DNA follows: TGCGCCAGCAGCTCGGGACTAGCGGGAATTGATGAGCAGTTCTTC. Translation gives CASSSGLAGIDEQFF.

V gene TRBV9 combines with J gene TRBJ2-3, with 14 bases identical to TRBD2. The trim removed 7 bases at V and 0 bases at J, leaving 10 bases unmatched. Germline CDR1 and CDR2: SGDLS and YYNGEE. The CDR3 has 18 residues. The CDR3 DNA is TGTGCCAGCGCGACGAGGACTAGCGGGAGGTGGAGCACAGATACGCAGTATTTT. The encoded protein is CASATRTSGRWSTDTQYF.

This sequence joins TRBV5-6 and TRBJ2-1, with 9 bases matching TRBD1. Trimming cost V 0 bases and J 9 bases; bases outside gene matches: 1. The CDR3 contains 13 residues. Germline CDR1 SGHDT, CDR2 YYEEEE. This CDR3 reads CASSLGTGVEQFF. DNA of the CDR3: TGTGCCAGCAGCTTGGGGACAGGGGTTGAGCAGTTCTTC.

This chain joins TRBV5-4 and TRBJ2-1, with D possibly TRBD2 on 6 matching bases. Germline V lookup: CDR1 SGHNT, CDR2 YYREEE (reference sequence). The V end lost 4 bases, the J end lost 2 bases, and 13 bases lay between the germline ends. This CDR3 contains 15 residues. The CDR3 loop reads CASSRQTSPYNEQFF. DNA of the CDR3: TGTGCCAGCAGCCGGCAGACTAGTCCCTACAATGAGCAGTTCTTC.

The rearrangement joins TRBV30 to TRBJ2-2; tentative D call: TRBD1 (6 bases). The V gene lost 3 bases and the J gene lost 4 bases, with 15 bases spanning the gap. The CDR3 sequence is 15 residues long. Germline CDR1 reads GTSNPN; CDR2 reads SVGIG (reference sequence). The CDR3 sequence is CAWRHRGLSTGELFF. The CDR3, as DNA: TGTGCCTGGAGACATAGGGGGTTGAGCACCGGGGAGCTGTTTTTT.

For the CDR3, the DNA is TGTGCCTGGAGCTACAGGGGAACCTACGAGCAGTACTTC. Amino acids: CAWSYRGTYEQYF. This chain connects TRBV30 to TRBJ2-7, with 7 bases matching TRBD1. The ends lost 3 bases at V and 2 bases at J; junction bases unmatched: 4. Germline values: CDR1 GTSNPN, CDR2 SVGIG (reference sequence). This CDR3 contains 13 residues.

The chain carries TRBV5-6 and TRBJ1-1, with 7 bases that match TRBD1. This CDR3 has 14 amino acids. CDR1 is SGHDT and CDR2 is YYEEEE in the germline V gene. V lost 4 bases, J lost 8 bases, and 11 bases stayed unmatched. The CDR3 DNA follows: TGTGCCAGCAGCCCGATAGGGACAGACAGAGAAGCTTTCTTT. Amino acid sequence: CASSPIGTDREAFF.

V is TRBV7-3 and J is TRBJ1-2, with TRBD1 as a possible D gene (5 bases). Germline CDR1 reads SGHTA; CDR2 reads FQGTGA. The length of the CDR3 is 14 residues. With 2 bases removed from V and 8 bases from J, the gap between germline ends came to 15 bases. Here the CDR3 reads CASSLGFAGDGYTF. In DNA, the CDR3 is TGTGCCAGCAGCTTAGGGTTCGCGGGGGACGGCTACACCTTC.

V gene TRBV7-2 combines with J gene TRBJ2-1; D is undetermined. CDR3 length: 14 residues. Germline loops: CDR1 SGHTA, CDR2 FQGNSA. Trimming shortened V by 2 bases and J by 6 bases, and 11 bases separated the two germline ends. The CDR3: CASSLQLLINEQFF. In DNA form, the CDR3 reads TGTGCCAGCAGCTTACAACTTCTCATCAATGAGCAGTTCTTC. Looking up the rest from reference TRBV7-2 and TRBJ2-1 gives the full variable domain: GAGVSQSPSNKVTEKGKDVELRCDPISGHTALYWYRQSLGQGLEFLIYFQGNSAPDKSGLPSDRFSAERTGGSVSTLTIQRTQQEDSAVYLCASSLQLLINEQFFGPGTRLTVL.

The chain is built from TRBV10-3 and TRBJ2-5; 7 nucleotides agree with TRBD2. This CDR3 is built from 14 residues. V lost 3 bases and J lost 5; bases outside the gene matches: 6. The germline V gene encodes CDR1 ENHRY and CDR2 SYGVKD. CDR3 sequence reads: CAISDPAGSETQYF. Written as DNA, the CDR3 is TGTGCCATCAGTGACCCAGCGGGATCGGAGACCCAGTACTTC.

For the CDR3, the DNA is TGTGCCAGCAGCTTATTGGACAGGGGATCTAACTATGGCTACACCTTC. Amino acids: CASSLLDRGSNYGYTF. The V and J genes are TRBV7-3 and TRBJ1-2; 9 bases agree with TRBD1. Germline V gives CDR1 SGHTA, CDR2 FQGTGA. The CDR3 has 16 amino acids. The J segment lost 0 bases and the V segment lost 2 bases, leaving 4 bases of the junction unmatched. Looking up the rest from reference TRBV7-3 and TRBJ1-2 gives the full variable domain: GAGVSQTPSNKVTEKGKYVELRCDPISGHTALYWYRQSLGQGPEFLIYFQGTGAADDSGLPNDRFFAVRPEGSVSTLKIQRTERGDSAVYLCASSLLDRGSNYGYTFGSGTRLTVV.

This clone appeared once. This chain connects TRBV11-2 to TRBJ2-5; D might be TRBD1 (6 bases). Germline lookup yields CDR1 SGHAT and CDR2 FQNNGV. Between the trimmed V and J ends, which lost 0 bases and 1 base, there was a span of 9 bases. The CDR3 totals 15 residues. The CDR3 protein is CASSLEGTTQETQYF. In nucleotides, the CDR3 is TGTGCCAGCAGCTTAGAGGGGACAACCCAAGAGACCCAGTACTTC.

The CDR3 is CASSLVGSGGNEQFF. CDR3 DNA sequence: TGTGCCAGCAGCCTAGTAGGCTCGGGGGGCAATGAGCAGTTCTTC. This rearrangement joins TRBV7-8 to TRBJ2-1, with 7 nucleotides matching TRBD2. V was pared by 5 bases and J by 6 bases, with 10 bases of the junction left unmatched. In germline, CDR1 is SGHVS, CDR2 FQNEAQ. The CDR3 is 15 amino acids. Looking up the rest from reference TRBV7-8 and TRBJ2-1 gives the full variable domain: GAGVSQSPRYKVAKRGQDVALRCDPISGHVSLFWYQQALGQGPEFLTYFQNEAQLDKSGLPSDRFFAERPEGSVSTLKIQRTQQEDSAVYLCASSLVGSGGNEQFFGPGTRLTVL.

V usage is TRBV5-4 and J usage is TRBJ1-1; a weak D match, TRBD1 (6 bases). The V end was cut by 4 bases, the J end by 4 bases, with 14 bases between. This CDR3 is 14 amino acids long. CDR1 is SGHNT, CDR2 YYREEE, per germline (reference sequence). CDR3 loop: CASSLPIQGTEAFF. CDR3 in DNA: TGTGCCAGCAGCCTTCCCATACAGGGCACTGAAGCTTTCTTT.

This chain links TRBV14 with TRBJ2-1; 7 bases map to TRBD1. The CDR3 loop spans 14 amino acids. CDR1 is SGHDN and CDR2 is FVKESK in the germline V gene. Trimming at V came to 4 bases and at J to 6 bases, leaving 6 bases not matched to a gene. CDR3 loop: CASSLTSGGNEQFF. The CDR3 DNA reads TGTGCCAGCAGCCTAACTTCAGGGGGCAATGAGCAGTTCTTC.

The V gene is TRBV29-1, the J gene TRBJ2-5, with D maybe TRBD2 (7 bases). The J call is in doubt because the DNA end fits TRBJ2-7 better. CDR3 size: 12 residues. CDR1 SQVTM and CDR2 ANQGSEA come from the germline V gene. DNA of the CDR3: TGCAGCGGGGGGAGAGGGGGGGACGAGCAGTACTTC. This sequence encodes CSGGRGGDEQYF.